This T cell receptor (beta chain) derives from a study of blood T cells in healthy people across ages. Study-wide results and caveats: A strong correlation was seen between TCR beta diversity and naive T cell percentage.

This clonotype was observed a few times. What it recognizes is unknown. Alongside a J-beta primer mix, a sample-barcoded 5' primer served in a second PCR lasting about 6 to 12 cycles. MiXCR was run by TCRdb on the 5' RACE reads, yielding one entry per CDR3 protein. The sample carries some 560,000 distinct CDR3 sequences, about 28% recorded once. Per-sample yields of isolated PBMCs were at least 6 million. Germline V lookup: CDR1 SGHAT, CDR2 FQNNGV. The CDR3 runs to 15 residues. The trim removed 6 bases at V and 8 bases at J, leaving 16 bases unmatched. These data also formed part of another study, on T cells of mothers and their children.

The sample comprised blood. This clonotype was sampled from a boy aged 2 to 9 in good health. The chain couples TRBV11-2 to TRBJ2-7; 7 bases are a match to TRBD2. The CDR3 here is CASSRIPGTTSKQYF. CDR3 sequence (DNA): TGTGCCAGCAGTCGCATCCCAGGGACTACCTCAAAGCAGTACTTC.